Here is one T cell receptor (beta chain) with its context. Its antigen is not known. Only in-frame clones appear in the TCRdb table, and some are missing; sequencing was by immunoSEQ multiplex PCR. The repertoire has fewer than 200,000 clones, about 90% of them found once; the top ten carry around 5.8%. This record comes from a study of T cell responses to AZD1222 COVID-19 vaccine. Study in general: Second doses that came at about 4 or about 12 weeks were put together.

Study-wide results and limits: Clonal diversity may have been underestimated, and the donors were mostly white British, with more females than males. Dominant at 160-218 and 743-854, vaccine-associated CD4 TCRs also spanned spike. Recipients of two AZD1222 doses showed rising Spike-specific TCR breadth and depth.

V shed 3 bases and J 2 bases; nucleotides not matched to a gene: 10. Germline V gives CDR1 ENHRY, CDR2 SYGVKD. The CDR3 length is 17 residues. This TCR was recovered from an adult in good health. Sequencing was performed on peripheral blood, taken on day 0 of AZD1222 vaccination. V gene TRBV10-3 combines with J gene TRBJ1-5, with TRBD1 identical over 7 bases. The CDR3 bases are TGTGCCATCAGTGACAACGTGGGGCAGGGGGGCAATCAGCCCCAGCATTTT. Its translation is CAISDNVGQGGNQPQHF.